Sequencing of this TCR beta chain was carried out in a study of post-analysis software for immune sequencing data. Overall study: Relapsing-remitting, secondary progressive and progressive-relapsing multiple sclerosis courses were included. Broader study findings: F measure showed strong co-clustering of same-batch samples. The study found TRBV5-6, TRBV5-1 and TRBV20-1 among four to six TRBV segments more frequent in patients than controls.

This clonotype was seen only a few times. Its antigen remains unknown. Carried by the TCR beta cDNA libraries were unique molecular identifiers. A single record per CDR3 protein comes from TCRdb applying MiXCR to the PCR reads. The data show about 800,000 distinct CDR3 sequences, with roughly 27% seen just once and around 0.55% held by the top ten. This CDR3 is 15 amino acids long. In germline, CDR1 is SNHLY, CDR2 FYNNEI. Losses at the gene ends were 2 bases for V and 4 bases for J; bases not matched to a gene: 4. This rearrangement joins TRBV2 to TRBJ1-1; 10 positions match TRBD1. Sequencing used blood. The clonotype was recovered from a girl aged 10 to 17 with multiple sclerosis. The CDR3 nucleotides are TGTGCCAGCAGTGAACGCCGACAGGGGGCCACTGAAGCTTTCTTT. Its translation: CASSERRQGATEAFF.